A selection of T cell receptor beta chains follows, all from one sample in a study of cytomegalovirus exposure and HLA in healthy donors. Clones were sequenced by immunoSEQ multiplex PCR, and TCRdb holds only the in-frame ones, with some missing. In the table there are 180,000 or so clones, around four fifths of which are singletons. The sample comprised PBMCs. These receptors were taken from a woman aged 30 to 39 in good health and CMV-seronegative. The CDR3 runs from the conserved cysteine through the conserved F or W. Each record gives: V gene, J gene, clone size, D gene, CDR3 length, CDR3 DNA, CDR3 protein. The D gene is left open where the match is weak. Expanded clones get a size class; other rows say once, few or many, or leave the size out.

v_call: TRBV30
j_call: TRBJ1-5
clone_size: NA
d_call: NA
cdr3_length: 13
cdr3_nt: TGTGCCTGGAGGGGGGGGTGGGATCAGCCCCAGCATTTT
cdr3_aa: CAWRGGWDQPQHF

v_call: TRBV11-2
j_call: TRBJ2-3
clone_size: NA
d_call: NA
cdr3_length: 18
cdr3_nt: TGTGCCAGCAGCGCTCTTAGTTCGCGGGGGCCCTACACAGATACGCAGTATTTT
cdr3_aa: CASSALSSRGPYTDTQYF

v_call: TRBV10-1
j_call: TRBJ2-7
clone_size: NA
d_call: NA
cdr3_length: 12
cdr3_nt: TGCGCCAGCTCTCCAGGGGCGTACGAGCAGTACTTC
cdr3_aa: CASSPGAYEQYF

v_call: TRBV15
j_call: TRBJ1-5
clone_size: NA
d_call: NA
cdr3_length: 15
cdr3_nt: TGTGCCACCAGCAGCCCAAGGGAGGGGCATCAGCCCCAGCATTTT
cdr3_aa: CATSSPREGHQPQHF

v_call: TRBV5-4
j_call: TRBJ2-7
clone_size: NA
d_call: NA
cdr3_length: 13
cdr3_nt: TGTGCCAGCAGCTTGGGAGGGACCTACGAGCAGTACTTC
cdr3_aa: CASSLGGTYEQYF

v_call: TRBV5-1
j_call: TRBJ1-5
clone_size: few
d_call: NA
cdr3_length: 17
cdr3_nt: TGCGCCAGCAGCCCCGGACCCGAAGGGGCGATTAATCAGCCCCAGCATTTT
cdr3_aa: CASSPGPEGAINQPQHF

v_call: TRBV27
j_call: TRBJ1-1
clone_size: NA
d_call: NA
cdr3_length: 17
cdr3_nt: TGTGCCAGCAGTTTACTGGGGGGGGCTGATGATAACACTGAAGCTTTCTTT
cdr3_aa: CASSLLGGADDNTEAFF

v_call: TRBV7-2
j_call: TRBJ2-3
clone_size: NA
d_call: NA
cdr3_length: 17
cdr3_nt: TGTGCCAGCAGCTTAGCAATCTTAGGCGAGGGCACAGATACGCAGTATTTT
cdr3_aa: CASSLAILGEGTDTQYF

v_call: TRBV6-1
j_call: TRBJ2-3
clone_size: once
d_call: NA
cdr3_length: 14
cdr3_nt: TGTGCCAGCAGTCAGGGTTTCGGCACAGATACGCAGTATTTT
cdr3_aa: CASSQGFGTDTQYF

v_call: TRBV27
j_call: TRBJ2-7
clone_size: NA
d_call: NA
cdr3_length: 14
cdr3_nt: TGTGCCAGCAGTTTCTACAGGTCCGCCTACGAGCAGTACTTC
cdr3_aa: CASSFYRSAYEQYF

v_call: TRBV2
j_call: TRBJ1-5
clone_size: NA
d_call: NA
cdr3_length: 17
cdr3_nt: TGTGCCAGCAGTGGGCAGGCAGCTGCTTATAGCAATCAGCCCCAGCATTTT
cdr3_aa: CASSGQAAAYSNQPQHF

v_call: TRBV4-1
j_call: TRBJ1-4
clone_size: NA
d_call: NA
cdr3_length: 15
cdr3_nt: TGCGCCAGCAGCCGGGTAGGACAGCGTAATGAAAAACTGTTTTTT
cdr3_aa: CASSRVGQRNEKLFF

v_call: TRBV6-5
j_call: TRBJ1-2
clone_size: NA
d_call: TRBD1
cdr3_length: 14
cdr3_nt: TGTGCCAGCAGTTACAGGACAGGGGGCTCTGGCTACACCTTC
cdr3_aa: CASSYRTGGSGYTF

v_call: TRBV19
j_call: TRBJ1-6
clone_size: NA
d_call: TRBD1
cdr3_length: 17
cdr3_nt: TGTGCCAGTAGTCTAGCGGGACAGGGCGGTATCCGTTCACCCCTCCACTTT
cdr3_aa: CASSLAGQGGIRSPLHF

v_call: TRBV4-2
j_call: TRBJ2-1
clone_size: NA
d_call: TRBD2
cdr3_length: 16
cdr3_nt: TGTGCCAGCAGGCCGACCACTAGCGGGAGGGTAGATGAGCAGTTCTTC
cdr3_aa: CASRPTTSGRVDEQFF

v_call: TRBV30
j_call: TRBJ1-5
clone_size: NA
d_call: NA
cdr3_length: 15
cdr3_nt: TGTGCCTGGAGTGTTTCTTACCAGGGGAGTCAGCCCCAGCATTTT
cdr3_aa: CAWSVSYQGSQPQHF

v_call: TRBV2
j_call: TRBJ1-3
clone_size: NA
d_call: NA
cdr3_length: 14
cdr3_nt: TGTGCCACTACCAACCGGGACTCTGGAAACACCATATATTTT
cdr3_aa: CATTNRDSGNTIYF

v_call: TRBV4-1
j_call: TRBJ1-5
clone_size: NA
d_call: TRBD1
cdr3_length: 17
cdr3_nt: TGCGCCAGCAGCCAGGCCCTCGGGACAGGGGGCGGTCAGCCCCAGCATTTT
cdr3_aa: CASSQALGTGGGQPQHF

v_call: TRBV9
j_call: TRBJ1-4
clone_size: NA
d_call: NA
cdr3_length: 16
cdr3_nt: TGTGCCAGCAGCGTAGGCCGCCAGGCAGCTAATGAAAAACTGTTTTTT
cdr3_aa: CASSVGRQAANEKLFF

v_call: TRBV2
j_call: TRBJ1-1
clone_size: NA
d_call: NA
cdr3_length: 14
cdr3_nt: TGTGCCAGCAGTCTACAGGGTCGGTTCACTGAAGCTTTCTTT
cdr3_aa: CASSLQGRFTEAFF

v_call: TRBV5-1
j_call: TRBJ2-4
clone_size: NA
d_call: NA
cdr3_length: 18
cdr3_nt: TGCGCCAGCAGCTTGGAGGGGGGAGGGAATTCAGCCAAAAACATTCAGTACTTC
cdr3_aa: CASSLEGGGNSAKNIQYF

v_call: TRBV7-2
j_call: TRBJ1-2
clone_size: few
d_call: TRBD1
cdr3_length: 15
cdr3_nt: TGTGCCAGCAGCCGGAGTGGACAGGGTAGTTATGGCTACACCTTC
cdr3_aa: CASSRSGQGSYGYTF

v_call: TRBV2
j_call: TRBJ2-3
clone_size: once
d_call: NA
cdr3_length: 14
cdr3_nt: TGTGCCAGCAGTCAGCAAGGAGGGACAGATACGCAGTATTTT
cdr3_aa: CASSQQGGTDTQYF

v_call: TRBV9
j_call: TRBJ2-7
clone_size: NA
d_call: TRBD1
cdr3_length: 15
cdr3_nt: TGTGCCAGCAGCGTAGATGGACAGGCTTACTACGAGCAGTACTTC
cdr3_aa: CASSVDGQAYYEQYF

v_call: TRBV4-3
j_call: TRBJ1-3
clone_size: NA
d_call: NA
cdr3_length: 17
cdr3_nt: TGCGCCAGCAGCCAAGGTCGACAGTCGATCTCTGGAAACACCATATATTTT
cdr3_aa: CASSQGRQSISGNTIYF

v_call: TRBV29-1
j_call: TRBJ2-5
clone_size: NA
d_call: TRBD1
cdr3_length: 15
cdr3_nt: TGCAGCGTTTTTAAACCGGGACAGTCGAAAGAGACCCAGTACTTC
cdr3_aa: CSVFKPGQSKETQYF

v_call: TRBV5-1
j_call: TRBJ1-6
clone_size: NA
d_call: TRBD1
cdr3_length: 15
cdr3_nt: TGCGCCAGCAGCTCCCCGGACAGGGGAAATTCACCCCTCCACTTT
cdr3_aa: CASSSPDRGNSPLHF

v_call: TRBV7-9
j_call: TRBJ1-2
clone_size: NA
d_call: TRBD1
cdr3_length: 14
cdr3_nt: TGTGCCAGCAGCGTACGGGACAGATTCTATGGCTACACCTTC
cdr3_aa: CASSVRDRFYGYTF

v_call: TRBV30
j_call: TRBJ1-5
clone_size: NA
d_call: NA
cdr3_length: 15
cdr3_nt: TGTGCCTGGAGTAAAAAGACGAGGATTAATCAGCCCCAGCATTTT
cdr3_aa: CAWSKKTRINQPQHF

v_call: TRBV30
j_call: TRBJ2-5
clone_size: NA
d_call: NA
cdr3_length: 11
cdr3_nt: TGTGCCTGGAGTGACAGAGAGACCCAGTACTTC
cdr3_aa: CAWSDRETQYF

v_call: TRBV19
j_call: TRBJ1-1
clone_size: NA
d_call: NA
cdr3_length: 15
cdr3_nt: TGTGCCAGTAGTATAGTACCAGGGGCGAACACTGAAGCTTTCTTT
cdr3_aa: CASSIVPGANTEAFF

v_call: TRBV30
j_call: TRBJ2-1
clone_size: NA
d_call: NA
cdr3_length: 14
cdr3_nt: TGTGCCTGCCCCATGGGGGGCTCCTACAATGAGCAGTTCTTC
cdr3_aa: CACPMGGSYNEQFF

v_call: TRBV5-1
j_call: TRBJ2-7
clone_size: NA
d_call: TRBD2
cdr3_length: 15
cdr3_nt: TGCGCCAGCAGCTTCTGGACTAGCGGGGGCTACGAGCAGTACTTC
cdr3_aa: CASSFWTSGGYEQYF

v_call: TRBV9
j_call: TRBJ2-5
clone_size: NA
d_call: NA
cdr3_length: 12
cdr3_nt: TGTGCCAGCAGCGTCCCCAACGAGCGCCAGTACTTC
cdr3_aa: CASSVPNERQYF

v_call: TRBV7-9
j_call: TRBJ1-1
clone_size: NA
d_call: NA
cdr3_length: 18
cdr3_nt: TGTGCCAGCAGCTTAGCTCTTGGTGGTATGGGGGGTTTCACTGAAGCTTTCTTT
cdr3_aa: CASSLALGGMGGFTEAFF

v_call: TRBV7-7
j_call: TRBJ2-7
clone_size: NA
d_call: NA
cdr3_length: 13
cdr3_nt: TGTGCTAGCAGCTTAGGGCCCTCCTACGAGCAGTACTTC
cdr3_aa: CASSLGPSYEQYF

v_call: TRBV30
j_call: TRBJ1-1
clone_size: few
d_call: NA
cdr3_length: 15
cdr3_nt: TGTGCCTGGGGAAACAGGGAGTTACGACCCACTGAAGCTTTCTTT
cdr3_aa: CAWGNRELRPTEAFF

v_call: TRBV7-3
j_call: TRBJ1-1
clone_size: NA
d_call: TRBD1
cdr3_length: 13
cdr3_nt: TGTGCCAGCAGCCGCGACAGGGACACTGAAGCTTTCTTT
cdr3_aa: CASSRDRDTEAFF

v_call: TRBV5-1
j_call: TRBJ2-5
clone_size: once
d_call: TRBD1
cdr3_length: 14
cdr3_nt: TGCGCCAGCAGCTTCCAGACAGGGGGAGAGACCCAGTACTTC
cdr3_aa: CASSFQTGGETQYF

v_call: TRBV7-9
j_call: TRBJ1-6
clone_size: NA
d_call: NA
cdr3_length: 16
cdr3_nt: TGTGCCAGCACCTATGGGGGGGAGGGGTATAATTCACCCCTCCACTTT
cdr3_aa: CASTYGGEGYNSPLHF

v_call: TRBV5-4
j_call: TRBJ1-4
clone_size: NA
d_call: NA
cdr3_length: 14
cdr3_nt: TGTGCCAGCAGCTTGAGCGGACGGGGTGAAAAACTGTTTTTT
cdr3_aa: CASSLSGRGEKLFF

v_call: TRBV5-6
j_call: TRBJ1-1
clone_size: NA
d_call: NA
cdr3_length: 14
cdr3_nt: TGTGCCAGCAGCTTGGTCAGGGGAGACACTGAAGCTTTCTTT
cdr3_aa: CASSLVRGDTEAFF

v_call: TRBV5-1
j_call: TRBJ1-6
clone_size: NA
d_call: TRBD1
cdr3_length: 15
cdr3_nt: TGCGCCAGCAGCCCAGGACAGGGACGGGGCTCACCCCTCCACTTT
cdr3_aa: CASSPGQGRGSPLHF

v_call: TRBV2
j_call: TRBJ1-5
clone_size: NA
d_call: NA
cdr3_length: 13
cdr3_nt: TGTGCCAGCAGAAAAGGGGAGGATGGGCCCCAGCATTTT
cdr3_aa: CASRKGEDGPQHF

v_call: TRBV4-2
j_call: TRBJ2-1
clone_size: NA
d_call: TRBD2
cdr3_length: 16
cdr3_nt: TGTGCCAGCAGCCCAGAATCCGGGACTAGAGTGATTGAGCAGTTCTTC
cdr3_aa: CASSPESGTRVIEQFF

v_call: TRBV7-6
j_call: TRBJ2-1
clone_size: NA
d_call: TRBD1
cdr3_length: 15
cdr3_nt: TGTGCCAGCAGCTTAGCACAGGGGGTCTACAATGAGCAGTTCTTC
cdr3_aa: CASSLAQGVYNEQFF

v_call: TRBV29-1
j_call: TRBJ1-2
clone_size: NA
d_call: NA
cdr3_length: 14
cdr3_nt: TGCAGCGTTGAAGGACTAACGAAGAGGGAGGACTACACCTTC
cdr3_aa: CSVEGLTKREDYTF

v_call: TRBV2
j_call: TRBJ1-2
clone_size: NA
d_call: TRBD1
cdr3_length: 12
cdr3_nt: TGTGCCAGCTTGACAGGGAACTATGGCTACACCTTC
cdr3_aa: CASLTGNYGYTF

v_call: TRBV5-1
j_call: TRBJ2-1
clone_size: NA
d_call: TRBD2
cdr3_length: 16
cdr3_nt: TGCGCCAGCAGCCTCTTAGCGGGGAGCTCCTACAATGAGCAGTTCTTC
cdr3_aa: CASSLLAGSSYNEQFF

v_call: TRBV2
j_call: TRBJ2-7
clone_size: NA
d_call: NA
cdr3_length: 13
cdr3_nt: TGTGCCAGTCTCTGGGCGGGGGCCGACGAGCAGTACTTC
cdr3_aa: CASLWAGADEQYF

v_call: TRBV19
j_call: TRBJ1-1
clone_size: NA
d_call: NA
cdr3_length: 12
cdr3_nt: TGTGCTTGCCAGTCAGGGAACACTGAAGCTTTCTTT
cdr3_aa: CACQSGNTEAFF

v_call: TRBV2
j_call: TRBJ2-3
clone_size: NA
d_call: NA
cdr3_length: 12
cdr3_nt: TGTGCCAGCAGTAGAGCGTCGGATACGCAGTATTTT
cdr3_aa: CASSRASDTQYF

v_call: TRBV5-6
j_call: TRBJ2-5
clone_size: once
d_call: TRBD1
cdr3_length: 15
cdr3_nt: TGTGCCAGCAGCACGGCCGGACAGGGTGAAGAGACCCAGTACTTC
cdr3_aa: CASSTAGQGEETQYF

v_call: TRBV14
j_call: TRBJ2-3
clone_size: NA
d_call: NA
cdr3_length: 16
cdr3_nt: TGTGCCAGCAGCCAGGCCCTGACTACTTGGAGGGATACGCAGTATTTT
cdr3_aa: CASSQALTTWRDTQYF

v_call: TRBV4-3
j_call: TRBJ1-1
clone_size: NA
d_call: TRBD1
cdr3_length: 17
cdr3_nt: TGCGCCAGCAGCCAAACCTTACCGGGACAGGGAAACACTGAAGCTTTCTTT
cdr3_aa: CASSQTLPGQGNTEAFF

v_call: TRBV5-6
j_call: TRBJ1-5
clone_size: few
d_call: NA
cdr3_length: 14
cdr3_nt: TGTGCCAGCAGCTTTATAGGGGTCGGTCAGCCCCAGCATTTT
cdr3_aa: CASSFIGVGQPQHF

v_call: TRBV7-3
j_call: TRBJ2-3
clone_size: few
d_call: NA
cdr3_length: 13
cdr3_nt: TGTGCCAGCAGCCCCCGGGGTATGGATACGCAGTATTTT
cdr3_aa: CASSPRGMDTQYF

v_call: TRBV10-3
j_call: TRBJ2-3
clone_size: NA
d_call: TRBD2
cdr3_length: 14
cdr3_nt: TGTGCCATCAGTGAGTCCCGGGGGGGGGATACGCAGTATTTT
cdr3_aa: CAISESRGGDTQYF

v_call: TRBV18
j_call: TRBJ2-7
clone_size: NA
d_call: TRBD1
cdr3_length: 15
cdr3_nt: TGTGCCAGCTCACAAGGACAGGGGTTTAACTACGAGCAGTACTTC
cdr3_aa: CASSQGQGFNYEQYF